Sequencing of this T cell receptor (beta chain) was carried out in a study of T cells in Graves' hyperthyroidism and ophthalmopathy. Study-wide findings and caveats: The model identified upcoming ophthalmopathy a median approximately six months ahead of onset. Ophthalmopathy and stable hyperthyroidism were told apart by a 13 V-J model.

Lactation, pregnancy, other autoimmune disease or uncontrolled infection led to exclusion of patients. It was 8 to 10 ml of fresh peripheral blood that supplied the PBMCs. This clonotype was counted a few times. What it recognizes is unknown. Template material for amplifying TCR beta CDR3 regions consisted of RNA transcripts. Initially, a first-round RT-PCR of the TCR CDR3 employed the HTBI primer set. TCRdb itself ran the multiplex PCR reads through MiXCR, one entry per CDR3 protein. The repertoire holds 550,000 to 850,000 distinct CDR3 sequences, with approximately 19% as singletons. The V end was cut by 6 bases, the J end by 6 bases, with 18 bases between. The CDR3 contains 14 residues. Looked up from germline, CDR1 is MGHRA and CDR2 is YSYEKL.

This chain joins TRBV4-1 and TRBJ2-7; tentatively, D is TRBD2 (5 bases). Sample: blood. The TCR comes from a woman aged 50 to 60 with Graves' hyperthyroidism that later progressed to Graves' ophthalmopathy. CDR3: CASRTFLGVAEQYF. Here the CDR3 DNA reads TGCGCCAGCAGGACTTTCCTGGGAGTCGCCGAGCAGTACTTC.